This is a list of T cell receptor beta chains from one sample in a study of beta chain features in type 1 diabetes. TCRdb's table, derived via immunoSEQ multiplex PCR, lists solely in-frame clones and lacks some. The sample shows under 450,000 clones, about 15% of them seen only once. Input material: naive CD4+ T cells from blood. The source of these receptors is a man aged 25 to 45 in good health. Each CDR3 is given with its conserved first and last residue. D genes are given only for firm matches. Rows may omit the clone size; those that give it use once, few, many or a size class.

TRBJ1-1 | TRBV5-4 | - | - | TGTGCCAGCAGCTTGTATAACAGGGAAACTGAAGCTTTCTTT | CASSLYNRETEAFF
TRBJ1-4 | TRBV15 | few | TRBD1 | TGTGCCACCAGCAGACTCGGACAGGCGGCCAGTGAAAAACTGTTTTTT | CATSRLGQAASEKLFF
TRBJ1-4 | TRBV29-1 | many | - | TGCAGCGCCGGACAAGATGAAAAACTGTTTTTT | CSAGQDEKLFF
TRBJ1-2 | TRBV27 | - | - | TGTGCCAGCAGTTTGAAGAGAAACTATGGCTACACCTTC | CASSLKRNYGYTF
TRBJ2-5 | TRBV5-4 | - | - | TGTGCCAGCAGCTTGCGGGGAGCGGAGACCCAGTACTTC | CASSLRGAETQYF
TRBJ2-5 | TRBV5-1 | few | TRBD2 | TGCGCCAGCAGCTTTATAGCGGGGGAAGAGACCCAGTACTTC | CASSFIAGEETQYF
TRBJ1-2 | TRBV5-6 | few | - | TGTGCCAGCAGCCGCGGTTCTAGAGGTGGCTACACCTTC | CASSRGSRGGYTF
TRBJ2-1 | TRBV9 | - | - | TGTGCCAGCAGCGAAGCCCCCCGGGGAAGGAAGCAGTTCTTC | CASSEAPRGRKQFF
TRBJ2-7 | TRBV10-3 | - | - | TGTGCCATCAGTGAGCCAGGGTCCCGGGTTTCTTACGAGCAGTACTTC | CAISEPGSRVSYEQYF
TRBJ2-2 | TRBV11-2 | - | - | TGTGCCAGCAGCTTAGCTCTCCCCACCGGGGAGCTGTTTTTT | CASSLALPTGELFF
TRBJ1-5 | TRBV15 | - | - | TGTGCCACGGGGCCCCAAAGGAATCAGCCCCAGCATTTT | CATGPQRNQPQHF
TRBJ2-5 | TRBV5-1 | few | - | TGCGCCAGCAGCTTGGGAACTAGCAAAGAGACCCAGTACTTC | CASSLGTSKETQYF
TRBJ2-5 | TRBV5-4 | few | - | TGTGCCAGCAGCTTGGAAGACAGGGCCGGGGGGGAGACCCAGTACTTC | CASSLEDRAGGETQYF
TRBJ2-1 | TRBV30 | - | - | TGTGCCTGGAGCAAAAAGGGGGTCTCCTACAATGAGCAGTTCTTC | CAWSKKGVSYNEQFF
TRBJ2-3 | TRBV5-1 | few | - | TGCGCCAGCAGCTTGGAAGCGGGTCATACGCAGTATTTT | CASSLEAGHTQYF
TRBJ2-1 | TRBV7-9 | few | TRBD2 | TGTGCCAGCACCGAAGCGGGAGGGCCGGGGAATGAGCAGTTCTTC | CASTEAGGPGNEQFF
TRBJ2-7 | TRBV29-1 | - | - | TGCAGCGTTGCAAGACGGATAGATAGCGGACCCTACGAGCAGTACTTC | CSVARRIDSGPYEQYF
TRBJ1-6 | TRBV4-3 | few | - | TGCGCCAGCAGCCAAGTCGGGCCAGATAATTCACCCCTCCACTTT | CASSQVGPDNSPLHF
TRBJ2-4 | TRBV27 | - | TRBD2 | TGTGCCAGCAGTTTATCTCTACTAGCGGGATCCAAAAACATTCAGTACTTC | CASSLSLLAGSKNIQYF
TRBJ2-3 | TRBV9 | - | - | TGTGCCAGCAGCGTAGGCAGGGGCGCGACAGATACGCAGTATTTT | CASSVGRGATDTQYF
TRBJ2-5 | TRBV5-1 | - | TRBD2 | TGCGCCAGCAGCTCTAGCGGGGGGATCGAGACCCAGTACTTC | CASSSSGGIETQYF
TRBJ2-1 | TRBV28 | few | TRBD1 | TGTGCCAGCAGTTCGACCGACAGGGTCCCCTACAATGAGCAGTTCTTC | CASSSTDRVPYNEQFF
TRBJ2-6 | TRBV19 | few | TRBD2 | TGTGCCAGTAGTATCGTCCGACTAGCTAAACTTGGGACCAACGTCCTGACTTTC | CASSIVRLAKLGTNVLTF
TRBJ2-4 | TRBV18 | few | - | TGTGCCAGCTCACCACCGGTACTTCAGTCCAAAAACATTCAGTACTTC | CASSPPVLQSKNIQYF
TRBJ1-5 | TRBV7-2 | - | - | TGTGCCAGCAGCTTAGTATTTGGGGCAAATCAGCCCCAGCATTTT | CASSLVFGANQPQHF
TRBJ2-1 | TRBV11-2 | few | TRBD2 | TGTGCCAGCAGCACAGTTAGCGGGGACAATGAGCAGTTCTTC | CASSTVSGDNEQFF
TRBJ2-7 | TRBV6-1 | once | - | TGTGCCAGCAGTGAGTACGAGCAGTACTTC | CASSEYEQYF
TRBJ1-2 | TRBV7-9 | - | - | TGTGCCAGCAGCTTAAAGGGCGGGAACTATGGCTACACCTTC | CASSLKGGNYGYTF
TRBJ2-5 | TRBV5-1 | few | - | TGCGCCAGCAGCTTGGGGCAGGTACTATTCCAAGAGACCCAGTACTTC | CASSLGQVLFQETQYF
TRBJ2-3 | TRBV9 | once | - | TGTGCCAGCAGCGTAGACCCGGGACGGAGGACAGATACGCAGTATTTT | CASSVDPGRRTDTQYF
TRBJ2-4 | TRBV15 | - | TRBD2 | TGTGCCACCATGGCGGCGGGAGCTCTAGCCAAAAACATTCAGTACTTC | CATMAAGALAKNIQYF
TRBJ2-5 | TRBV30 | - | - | TGTGCCCTTAGTGGGGCAGAACGCTCCCAAGAGACCCAGTACTTC | CALSGAERSQETQYF
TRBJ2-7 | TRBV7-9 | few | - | TGTGCCAGCAGCTTAGGGGTCGAGCAGTACTTC | CASSLGVEQYF
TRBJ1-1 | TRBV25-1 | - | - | TGTGCCAGCAGTCCACCTAAGGGGAACACTGAAGCTTTCTTT | CASSPPKGNTEAFF
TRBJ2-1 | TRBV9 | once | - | TGTGCCAGCAGCGTAAGTGGGCCCTTCTACAATGAGCAGTTCTTC | CASSVSGPFYNEQFF
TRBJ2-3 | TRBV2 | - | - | TGTGCCAGCAGTGATAGGAGCTCTTACTACACAGATACGCAGTATTTT | CASSDRSSYYTDTQYF
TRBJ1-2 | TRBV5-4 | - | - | TGTGCCAGCAGCTTGGGCGGACATACTAACTATGGCTACACCTTC | CASSLGGHTNYGYTF
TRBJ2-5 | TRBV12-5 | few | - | TGTGCTAGTGGTTTGTTGGGGAAAGGGACCCAGTACTTC | CASGLLGKGTQYF
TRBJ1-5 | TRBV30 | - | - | TGTGCCTGGCGTCAGACAGGAGGCAATCAGCCCCAGCATTTT | CAWRQTGGNQPQHF